The clone carrying this T cell receptor (beta chain) appeared many times. Its target is not known. With template switching, a universal primer site was added, and the cDNA carried unique molecular identifiers. Each CDR3 protein is one row after TCRdb ran MiXCR on the 5' RACE reads. The sample lists 1.5 million to 2 million distinct CDR3 sequences, 25% to 35% seen once, with more than 0.25% in the top ten. The data are from a study of identical twins. Overall study findings and caveats: Out-of-frame alpha sequences common to twins were enriched for low generation probability.

V lost 3 bases and J 2 bases, leaving 8 bases between the germline ends. Per the germline V gene, CDR1 is MNHEY and CDR2 is SVGAGI. The CDR3 spans 13 residues. The rearrangement joins TRBV6-5 to TRBJ2-7; D may match TRBD1 or TRBD2 (5 bases each). The clonotype was recovered from a newborn girl in good health. The sequenced sample consisted of cord blood. The CDR3 coding sequence is TGTGCCAGCAGTTATCAGGGAGCCTACGAGCAGTACTTC. Its protein product is CASSYQGAYEQYF.